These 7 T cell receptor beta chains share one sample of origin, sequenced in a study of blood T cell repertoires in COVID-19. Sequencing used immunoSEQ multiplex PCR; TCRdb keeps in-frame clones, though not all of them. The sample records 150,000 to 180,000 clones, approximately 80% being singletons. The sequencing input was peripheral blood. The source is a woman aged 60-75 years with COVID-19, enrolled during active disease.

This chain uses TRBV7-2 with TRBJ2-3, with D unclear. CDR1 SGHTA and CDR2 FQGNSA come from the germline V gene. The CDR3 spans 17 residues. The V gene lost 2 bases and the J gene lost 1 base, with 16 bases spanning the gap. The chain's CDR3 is CASSLILQVTGTDTQYF. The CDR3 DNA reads TGTGCCAGCAGCTTAATTCTCCAGGTTACGGGCACAGATACGCAGTATTTT.

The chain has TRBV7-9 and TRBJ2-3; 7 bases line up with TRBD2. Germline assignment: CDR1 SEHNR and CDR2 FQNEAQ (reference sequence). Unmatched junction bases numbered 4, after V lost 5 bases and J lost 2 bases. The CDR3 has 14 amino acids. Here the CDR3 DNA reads TGTGCCAGCAGCCCCGGGGACTACACAGATACGCAGTATTTT. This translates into CASSPGDYTDTQYF.

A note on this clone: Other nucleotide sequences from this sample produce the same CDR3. The CDR3 protein is CASSFSQRGNEQFF. Written as DNA, the CDR3 is TGTGCCAGCAGCTTTTCCCAAAGAGGGAATGAGCAGTTCTTC. This sequence joins TRBV7-9 and TRBJ2-1; perhaps TRBD2 as D (5 bases). Germline-derived CDR1 and CDR2 are SEHNR and FQNEAQ (reference sequence). CDR3 size: 14 residues. V was cut by 3 bases and J by 7 bases, with 13 bases left in between.

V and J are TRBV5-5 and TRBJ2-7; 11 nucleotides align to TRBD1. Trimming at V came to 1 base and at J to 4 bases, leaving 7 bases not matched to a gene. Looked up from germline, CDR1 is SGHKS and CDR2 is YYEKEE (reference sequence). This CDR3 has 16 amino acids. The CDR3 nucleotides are TGTGCCAGCAGCTTGCAATCCGGGACAGGGGGGTACGAGCAGTACTTC. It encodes CASSLQSGTGGYEQYF.

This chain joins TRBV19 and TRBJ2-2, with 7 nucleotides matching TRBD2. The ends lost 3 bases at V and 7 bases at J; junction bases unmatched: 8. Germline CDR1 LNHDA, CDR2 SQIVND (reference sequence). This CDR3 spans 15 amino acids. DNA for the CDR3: TGTGCCAGTAGTATTCGCGGGAGATGGATCGGGGAGCTGTTTTTT. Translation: CASSIRGRWIGELFF.

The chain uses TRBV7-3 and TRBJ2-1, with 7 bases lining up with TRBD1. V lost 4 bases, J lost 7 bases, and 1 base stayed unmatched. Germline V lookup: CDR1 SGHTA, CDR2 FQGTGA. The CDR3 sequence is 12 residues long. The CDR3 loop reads CASSSQGNEQFF. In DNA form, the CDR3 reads TGTGCCAGCAGCTCACAGGGGAATGAGCAGTTCTTC.

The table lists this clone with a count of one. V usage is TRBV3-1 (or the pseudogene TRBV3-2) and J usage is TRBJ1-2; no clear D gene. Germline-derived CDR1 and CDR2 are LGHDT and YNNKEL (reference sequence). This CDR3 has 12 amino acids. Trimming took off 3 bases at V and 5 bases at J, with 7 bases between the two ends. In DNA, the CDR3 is TGTGCCAGCAGCCAGCGAAAATATGGCTACACCTTC. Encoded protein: CASSQRKYGYTF.